Each of the 10 T cell receptor beta chains below was sequenced from the same sample in a study of CD8+ T cells in alopecia areata. Isolated RNA was reverse transcribed into cDNA used as the sequencing template. Measured with immunoSEQ multiplex PCR; TCRdb has only the in-frame clones, and not every one. The table lists 90,000 to 150,000 clones, 50% to 55% of them singletons, with approximately 0.5% in the top ten. Regarding treatment: oral pan-JAK inhibitor, 5-10 mg twice daily. The input for sequencing was CD4+ T cells sorted from blood, taken at week 4, from a patient treated with tofacitinib. Receptors were obtained from a human donor with alopecia areata.

J is TRBJ2-1 and V is TRBV2, with 7 positions matching TRBD1. This CDR3 has 14 residues. The germline V gene encodes CDR1 SNHLY and CDR2 FYNNEI. V was clipped by 6 bases and J by 1 base; unmatched bases: 3. CDR3 coding DNA: TGTGCCAGCAGGACAGGGTTGTCCTACAATGAGCAGTTCTTC. This codes for CASRTGLSYNEQFF.

The chain uses TRBV29-1 and TRBJ2-7; a weak D match, TRBD1 (6 bases). CDR1 is SQVTM and CDR2 is ANQGSEA in the germline V gene. This CDR3 comprises 12 residues. Trimming left V 6 bases short and J 3 bases short, with 12 bases between. CDR3 bases: TGCAGCGTACCAGGGGCAAACTACGAGCAGTACTTC. Translation gives CSVPGANYEQYF.

V and J are TRBV4-1 and TRBJ1-1, with TRBD1 matching over 9 bases. CDR1 MGHRA and CDR2 YSYEKL come from the germline V gene. V was clipped by 3 bases and J by 0 bases; unmatched bases: 2. This CDR3 has 15 residues. The CDR3 reads CASSQTGGVNTEAFF. The CDR3 DNA is TGCGCCAGCAGCCAGACAGGGGGGGTGAACACTGAAGCTTTCTTT.

This clone was picked up a small number of times. The chain uses TRBV29-1 and TRBJ1-2; 7 nucleotides match TRBD1. The CDR3 is made up of 16 amino acids. V lost 4 bases and J lost 5; bases outside the gene matches: 16. Germline V gene sequence: CDR1 SQVTM, CDR2 ANQGSEA. CDR3 region: CSVAPLMTGKGYGYTF. The CDR3 DNA reads TGCAGCGTTGCCCCACTCATGACAGGGAAGGGGTATGGCTACACCTTC.

This clone was observed a few times. The V gene is TRBV5-1, the J gene TRBJ2-7, with 7 bases identical to TRBD1. Trimming took 5 bases from V and 3 from J; bases not matched to a gene: 11. This CDR3 is 15 amino acids long. Per germline, CDR1 SGHRS and CDR2 YFSETQ. The CDR3 DNA reads TGCGCCAGCAGTCCTTCCGGGACAGAAAACTACGAGCAGTACTTC. Translating it yields CASSPSGTENYEQYF.

This clone was found once. The chain carries TRBV4-1 and TRBJ2-3; D possibly matches TRBD1 or TRBD2 (6 bases each). Trimming removed 1 base from V and 1 base from J, with 12 bases in between. Germline CDR1 is MGHRA and CDR2 is YSYEKL. This CDR3 spans 16 amino acids. The CDR3 DNA sequence: TGCGCCAGCAGCCAAGGGGGGGCCCTCCGCACAGATACGCAGTATTTT. Protein product: CASSQGGALRTDTQYF.

The chain carries TRBV30 and TRBJ1-2; 8 nucleotides align to TRBD1. Looked up from germline, CDR1 is GTSNPN and CDR2 is SVGIG (reference sequence). V trimming: 3 bases; J trimming: 8 bases; junction bases outside the gene matches: 11. CDR3 size: 14 residues. The CDR3 DNA reads TGTGCCTGGAGGGCCCAACAGGGGGTAGGAGGCTACACCTTC. Translated: CAWRAQQGVGGYTF.

V usage is TRBV7-7 and J usage is TRBJ1-1; no firm D call. Germline CDR1 SSHAT, CDR2 FNYEAQ (reference sequence). The CDR3 has 15 residues. V shed 1 base and J shed 1 base, with 10 bases lying between them. For the CDR3, the DNA is TGTGCCAGCAGCTTAGTTGAGGGTGGGAACACTGAAGCTTTCTTT. Its protein product is CASSLVEGGNTEAFF.

In its sample, this clone was seen a few times. V and J are TRBV18 and TRBJ2-6; possibly TRBD1 or TRBD2 for D (5 bases each). Trimming pared 6 bases from V and 4 bases from J, leaving 16 bases between. The CDR3 has 16 residues. Germline-derived CDR1 and CDR2 are KGHSH and LQKENI. Here the CDR3 reads CASSLSSGRGANVLTF. The DNA for the CDR3 is TGTGCCAGCTCCCTCAGTTCAGGGAGAGGGGCCAACGTCCTGACTTTC.

V and J are TRBV4-1 and TRBJ2-1; D gene unclear. The V end was cut by 3 bases, the J end by 5 bases, with 5 bases between. Germline CDR1 and CDR2: MGHRA and YSYEKL. CDR3 length: 12 residues. CDR3 coding DNA: TGCGCCAGCAGCCAGATGAACAATGAGCAGTTCTTC. It encodes CASSQMNNEQFF.